This passage covers 19 T cell receptor beta chains from one sample sequenced in a study of T cell changes during pregnancy in multiple sclerosis. This table comes from immunoSEQ multiplex PCR, and its TCRdb copy is limited to in-frame clones, with some not included. Among 20,000 or so clones listed, 86% were seen once. Sequencing was performed on CD8+ T cells from peripheral blood mononuclear cells, taken in the third trimester of pregnancy. The receptors were sampled from a female donor in good health, enrolled as a control in a pregnancy study.

This clone was seen a few times. The chain recombines TRBV6-5 with TRBJ1-1; D is undetermined. Trimming left V 0 bases short and J 5 bases short, with 4 bases between. The germline gives CDR1 MNHEY, CDR2 SVGAGI. This CDR3 spans 12 amino acids. Here the CDR3 reads CASSYSRTEAFF. DNA for the CDR3: TGTGCCAGCAGTTACTCCAGGACTGAAGCTTTCTTT.

V is TRBV4-3 and J is TRBJ2-7; 8 nucleotides match TRBD2. CDR1 is LGHNA, CDR2 YSLEER, per germline. The CDR3 consists of 16 residues. V trimming: 3 bases; J trimming: 2 bases; junction bases outside the gene matches: 9. In DNA form, the CDR3 reads TGCGCCAGCAGCCAGTACCTTGCGGGGGGACCCTACGAGCAGTACTTC. This codes for CASSQYLAGGPYEQYF.

The chain has TRBV11-3 and TRBJ1-1; D gene ambiguous. V shed 3 bases and J shed 1 base, with 6 bases lying between them. Germline V gene data show CDR1 as SGHNT and CDR2 as YENEEA. This CDR3 is 13 amino acids long. CDR3 region: CASSFVRNTEAFF. The CDR3 nucleotides read TGTGCCAGCAGCTTTGTCAGGAACACTGAAGCTTTCTTT. Filled out from reference TRBV11-3 and TRBJ1-1, the complete variable domain reads EAGVVQSPRYKIIEKKQPVAFWCNPISGHNTLYWYLQNLGQGPELLIRYENEEAVDDSQLPKDRFSAERLKGVDSTLKIQPAELGDSAVYLCASSFVRNTEAFFGQGTRLTVV.

The chain joins TRBV9 to TRBJ2-1; TRBD2 might be the D (6 bases). Germline V gene data show CDR1 as SGDLS and CDR2 as YYNGEE. V was cut by 4 bases and J by 6 bases, with 14 bases left in between. The CDR3 length is 14 residues. For the CDR3, the DNA is TGTGCCAGCAGCCCCCTCCCGGGAGCCAATGAGCAGTTCTTC. Protein product: CASSPLPGANEQFF.

V and J are TRBV6-1 and TRBJ1-2; D is perhaps TRBD1 (5 bases). V lost 8 bases and J 5 bases, leaving 12 bases between the germline ends. Per germline, CDR1 MNHNS and CDR2 SASEGT. The CDR3 runs to 12 residues. DNA for the CDR3: TGTGCCAGCCTGGGGGGGGAGTATGGCTACACCTTC. Its translation: CASLGGEYGYTF.

This clone was recorded once. The chain carries TRBV9 and TRBJ2-1; 8 bases agree with TRBD2. V shed 7 bases and J 6 bases; nucleotides not matched to a gene: 12. In germline, CDR1 is SGDLS, CDR2 YYNGEE. The CDR3 covers 15 residues. CDR3 protein: CASSQAGASTNEQFF. CDR3 nucleotide sequence: TGTGCCAGCTCTCAAGCGGGGGCGTCAACCAATGAGCAGTTCTTC.

The gene calls are TRBV11-2 and TRBJ2-1, with 8 bases aligning to TRBD1. The germline gives CDR1 SGHAT, CDR2 FQNNGV. The CDR3 loop spans 15 amino acids. V lost 1 base and J lost 8; bases outside the gene matches: 7. The CDR3 DNA is TGTGCCAGCAGCTTAGGGACAGGGTGGGGTTATGAGCAGTTCTTC. It is translated as CASSLGTGWGYEQFF.

This chain links TRBV13 with TRBJ1-1, with D perhaps matching TRBD1 (6 bases). The V gene's germline CDR1 is PRHDT and CDR2 FYEKMQ (reference sequence). Trimming shortened V by 5 bases and J by 1 base, and 8 bases separated the two germline ends. CDR3 length: 13 residues. Here the CDR3 reads CASSATGNTEAFF. As DNA, the CDR3 is TGTGCCAGCAGCGCGACAGGGAACACTGAAGCTTTCTTT.

The chain uses TRBV4-3 and TRBJ2-5, with 10 bases aligning to TRBD2. Germline CDR1 is LGHNA and CDR2 is YSLEER. V lost 0 bases, J lost 1 base, and 2 bases stayed unmatched. This CDR3 contains 16 residues. The CDR3 DNA is TGCGCCAGCAGCCAAGAGTGGACTAGCGGCCAAGAGACCCAGTACTTC. It specifies CASSQEWTSGQETQYF.

This clone appeared once. The chain employs TRBV10-2 and TRBJ2-3, with TRBD2 identical over 13 bases. CDR1 and CDR2 (germline): WSHSY, SAAADI. Trimming took 2 bases from V and 3 from J; bases not matched to a gene: 2. The CDR3 has 16 amino acids. Written as DNA, the CDR3 is TGCGCCAGCAGTGAGACTAGCGGGGGGGCAACAGATACGCAGTATTTT. Translated, it gives CASSETSGGATDTQYF.

This clone was picked up a small number of times. J is TRBJ1-1 and V is TRBV7-2, with TRBD1 as a possible D gene (5 bases). Trimming took 1 base from V and 8 from J, leaving 5 bases between them. Germline V lookup: CDR1 SGHTA, CDR2 FQGNSA. This CDR3 has 11 amino acids. The CDR3 DNA is TGTGCCAGCAGCTTAGGACAGGAAGCTTTCTTT. Translation gives CASSLGQEAFF.

This chain joins TRBV4-3 and TRBJ2-5, with D maybe TRBD2 (6 bases). V shed 1 base and J shed 1 base, with 10 bases lying between them. CDR1 is LGHNA, CDR2 YSLEER, per germline. The CDR3 spans 15 residues. CDR3 in DNA: TGCGCCAGCAGCCAAGGGTTTAGCGGCCAAGAGACCCAGTACTTC. This codes for CASSQGFSGQETQYF.

The chain links TRBV7-3 to TRBJ2-7; TRBD2 might be the D (6 bases). The V and J ends lost 2 bases and 3 bases respectively, with 14 bases between them. Germline CDR1 and CDR2: SGHTA and FQGTGA. The length of the CDR3 is 15 residues. This chain's CDR3 is CASSLSPSALYEQYF. The CDR3 DNA follows: TGTGCCAGCAGCTTATCCCCTAGCGCTCTCTACGAGCAGTACTTC.

The chain recombines TRBV5-8 with TRBJ2-2; no clear D gene. Per germline, CDR1 SGHTS and CDR2 YDEGEE. The germline V and J ends were trimmed by 5 bases and 3 bases, with 11 bases remaining between them. The CDR3 consists of 14 residues. CDR3 DNA sequence: TGTGCCAGCAGGCCCATCCGGGACACCGGGGAGCTGTTTTTT. It translates to CASRPIRDTGELFF.

The chain employs TRBV4-3 and TRBJ2-7; TRBD1 matches 10 bases. CDR1 and CDR2 (germline): LGHNA, YSLEER. This CDR3 contains 16 residues. With V trimmed by 2 bases and J by 3 bases, 7 bases remained unmatched. The CDR3 sequence is CASSQHAGTGDYEQYF. The CDR3 DNA reads TGCGCCAGCAGCCAACATGCCGGGACAGGGGACTACGAGCAGTACTTC.

V and J are TRBV5-6 and TRBJ1-2; 7 bases match TRBD1. The CDR3 is 16 residues long. J lost 5 bases, V lost 0 bases, and 10 bases had no gene match. Germline CDR1 is SGHDT and CDR2 is YYEEEE. CDR3 region: CASSLATRGKGYGYTF. CDR3 sequence (DNA): TGTGCCAGCAGCTTGGCGACCAGGGGGAAGGGTTATGGCTACACCTTC.

The gene calls are TRBV5-6 and TRBJ2-2, with TRBD1 matching over 7 bases. Per the germline V gene, CDR1 is SGHDT and CDR2 is YYEEEE. J was trimmed by 1 base and V by 4 bases; bases with no gene match: 4. The CDR3 spans 15 residues. CDR3 in DNA: TGTGCCAGCAGCCTTGGGACAGAGAACACCGGGGAGCTGTTTTTT. This codes for CASSLGTENTGELFF.

CDR3 region: CASSLMGARGYTF. The CDR3 nucleotides read TGTGCCAGCAGCTTAATGGGGGCGAGGGGCTACACCTTC. This chain links TRBV11-2 with TRBJ1-2; D is perhaps TRBD1 (6 bases). The V gene's germline CDR1 is SGHAT and CDR2 FQNNGV. V dropped 2 bases and J dropped 8 bases, with 12 bases sitting between them. The CDR3 length is 13 residues.

This chain connects TRBV5-1 to TRBJ1-2, with unresolved D. Germline loops: CDR1 SGHRS, CDR2 YFSETQ. Trimming pared 0 bases from V and 8 bases from J, leaving 11 bases between. This CDR3 contains 13 residues. This CDR3 reads CASSLAGSGGYTF. DNA for the CDR3: TGCGCCAGCAGCTTGGCCGGTTCAGGAGGCTACACCTTC.